This T cell receptor (beta chain) was recorded in a study of blood T cells in healthy people across ages. General study points: Per million T cells, the diversity of TCR beta decreased roughly linearly as age advanced. With donor CMV status unknown, expanded clonotype changes were possibly confounded.

Through a sample-barcoded 5' primer and a J-beta primer mix, a second PCR was run for about 7 to 12 cycles. Every cDNA molecule carried a tag from a template-switch adaptor bearing 12 random nucleotides. TCRdb reprocessed the 5' RACE reads via MiXCR and lists one record per CDR3 protein. The sample lists about 730,000 distinct CDR3 sequences, 43% seen once, with under 25% in the top ten. As concerns this clonotype: Its antigen is unidentified.

V lost 0 bases and J 3 bases, leaving 11 bases between the germline ends. The CDR3 has 15 residues. Germline values: CDR1 ENHRY, CDR2 SYGVKD. No fewer than 7 million PBMCs went into each sample. The sample comprised blood. The clonotype was recovered from a woman aged 60-75 years in good health. This chain connects TRBV10-3 to TRBJ2-5; D unresolved. CDR3 sequence reads: CAISESRKGKETQYF. CDR3 DNA sequence: TGTGCCATCAGTGAGTCACGGAAAGGGAAAGAGACCCAGTACTTC.